This entry lists 21 T cell receptor beta chains sequenced from one sample in a study of shared clonotypes between healthy human individuals (dated by TCRdb to about 2020). Receptor libraries were prepared by the immunoSEQ multiplex PCR assay. TCRdb took over this immuneACCESS table, retaining in-frame rearrangements with V and J assigned. Such tables are incomplete; in checked studies, under half of the missing clones stem from an unresolved V gene, and the remainder is unexplained. The sample table lists hundreds of thousands of clones, less than 80% of them with a count of one. Clones ranked in the top ten supply 1.8% of the sample. Sequenced material: memory CD4+ T cells sorted from blood. The cell subset or site label corresponds to: CD45RA-negative fraction. All receptors derive from a woman aged 25 to 39 in good health.

This clone appeared once. The V gene is TRBV19, the J gene TRBJ1-1; TRBD1 matches 7 bases. The CDR3 has 13 amino acids. Germline CDR1 reads LNHDA; CDR2 reads SQIVND (reference sequence). The trim removed 7 bases at V and 2 bases at J, leaving 4 bases unmatched. The CDR3 region has the DNA TGTGCCAGTAAAGGACAGGCCAACACTGAAGCTTTCTTT. Translated, it gives CASKGQANTEAFF.

The rearrangement links TRBV10-3 to TRBJ1-1, with unresolved D. The V end was cut by 6 bases, the J end by 2 bases, with 13 bases between. This CDR3 is built from 14 residues. CDR1 and CDR2 from the germline V gene are ENHRY and SYGVKD. CDR3 bases: TGTGCCATCAGCTATTCCGGACCCAACACTGAAGCTTTCTTT. Its translation: CAISYSGPNTEAFF.

The chain carries TRBV20-1 and TRBJ2-5; D remains ambiguous. Trimming took off 5 bases at V and 5 bases at J, with 9 bases between the two ends. This CDR3 region has 11 residues. Germline-derived CDR1 and CDR2 are DFQATT and SNEGSKA (reference sequence). CDR3 residues: CSAEEKETQYF. CDR3 DNA: TGCAGTGCTGAGGAGAAGGAGACCCAGTACTTC.

This clone was observed a few times. V usage is TRBV4-1 and J usage is TRBJ1-1, with 10 positions matching TRBD1. Germline CDR1 and CDR2: MGHRA and YSYEKL. The CDR3 spans 17 residues. Germline trimming cut 4 bases from V and 0 bases from J; bases unmatched to any gene: 8. The DNA of the CDR3 is TGCGCCAGCAGCCTAAAAAGGGGACAGGGGCTGAACACTGAAGCTTTCTTT. Translation: CASSLKRGQGLNTEAFF.

The V and J genes are TRBV18 and TRBJ2-7, with TRBD1 matching over 10 bases. V gave up 5 bases and J gave up 2 bases; unmatched junction bases: 6. Germline CDR1 reads KGHSH; CDR2 reads LQKENI. The CDR3 spans 15 residues. For the CDR3, the DNA is TGTGCCAGCTCAGCGGGACAGGGGAACCCCTACGAGCAGTACTTC. Translation: CASSAGQGNPYEQYF. Looking up the rest from reference TRBV18 and TRBJ2-7 gives the full variable domain: NAGVMQNPRHLVRRRGQEARLRCSPMKGHSHVYWYRQLPEEGLKFMVYLQKENIIDESGMPKERFSAEFPKEGPSILRIQQVVRGDSAAYFCASSAGQGNPYEQYFGPGTRLTVT.

For the CDR3, the DNA is TGTGCCAGCAGGGAAACAGGGGGCGCTCGGACTGAAGCTTTCTTT. Encoded protein: CASRETGGARTEAFF. V and J are TRBV6-1 and TRBJ1-1; 9 nucleotides agree with TRBD1. Germline V gene data show CDR1 as MNHNS and CDR2 as SASEGT. This CDR3 region has 15 residues. V was clipped by 6 bases and J by 5 bases; unmatched bases: 10.

As regards this clone: The same CDR3 also results from other DNA sequences found in this sample. The genes are TRBV5-4 and TRBJ2-1, with 7 bases lining up with TRBD2. Germline CDR1 SGHNT, CDR2 YYREEE (reference sequence). This CDR3 has 17 residues. The trim removed 2 bases at V and 7 bases at J, leaving 15 bases unmatched. The chain's CDR3 is CASSFFAGAEVGNEQFF. The CDR3 DNA follows: TGTGCCAGCAGCTTTTTTGCGGGAGCGGAGGTGGGGAATGAGCAGTTCTTC.

This chain links TRBV5-4 with TRBJ1-1; the match to TRBD1 covers 9 bases. V lost 2 bases, J lost 0 bases, and 5 bases stayed unmatched. This CDR3 is built from 16 residues. Looked up from germline, CDR1 is SGHNT and CDR2 is YYREEE (reference sequence). For the CDR3, the DNA is TGTGCCAGCAGCTTCGAGGACAGGGGATTGAACACTGAAGCTTTCTTT. Protein sequence: CASSFEDRGLNTEAFF.

A single count supports this clone. This chain joins TRBV28 and TRBJ1-2; the D gene is possibly TRBD1 (6 bases). The CDR3 totals 13 residues. Germline loops: CDR1 MDHEN, CDR2 SYDVKM. With 6 bases removed from V and 2 bases from J, the gap between germline ends came to 10 bases. In nucleotides, the CDR3 is TGTGCCAGCAGGGCTGGGGGCAACTATGGCTACACCTTC. Protein: CASRAGGNYGYTF.

The sample holds one count of this clone. Distinct nucleotide sequences in the sample also encode this CDR3. The chain employs TRBV28 and TRBJ2-2; D not resolved. Germline V gene data show CDR1 as MDHEN and CDR2 as SYDVKM. V was cut by 3 bases and J by 5 bases, with 7 bases left in between. The CDR3 runs 13 residues. Written as DNA, the CDR3 is TGTGCCAGCAGTTTTTCAGGAACCGGGGAGCTGTTTTTT. Encoded protein: CASSFSGTGELFF.

This clone was seen a handful of times. At the DNA level, this CDR3 is encoded by other sequences in the same sample as well. This chain connects TRBV19 to TRBJ1-1, with D perhaps TRBD1 (5 bases). Trimming took off 4 bases at V and 1 base at J, with 13 bases between the two ends. The CDR3 covers 15 residues. Germline lookup yields CDR1 LNHDA and CDR2 SQIVND (reference sequence). The CDR3 loop reads CASSTGGTANTEAFF. CDR3 coding DNA: TGTGCCAGTAGTACGGGGGGGACGGCGAACACTGAAGCTTTCTTT.

V gene TRBV7-7 combines with J gene TRBJ2-2, with 11 bases lining up with TRBD2. The J segment lost 4 bases and the V segment lost 7 bases, leaving 5 bases of the junction unmatched. The CDR3 totals 15 residues. Germline V gene lookup returns CDR1 SSHAT and CDR2 FNYEAQ (reference sequence). The CDR3 loop is CASTATSGSTGELFF. The DNA for the CDR3 is TGTGCCAGCACCGCCACTAGCGGGAGCACCGGGGAGCTGTTTTTT.

On this clone: A read error may produce the germline difference seen at one junction end. As DNA, the CDR3 is TGTGCCAGCAGCTTCTCCGGGACTAGCGGGACCGTCTTC. Translating gives CASSFSGTSGTVF. The chain has TRBV7-2 and TRBJ2-7; 13 bases align to TRBD2. From germline, CDR1 is SGHTA and CDR2 FQGNSA. The length of the CDR3 is 13 residues.

As to this clone: The same CDR3 arises from other DNA sequences in this sample as well. V gene TRBV5-4 combines with J gene TRBJ2-1, with TRBD1 matching 7 bases. The junction had 2 bases not matched to a gene; V was cut back by 0 bases and J by 2 bases. The V gene's germline CDR1 is SGHNT and CDR2 YYREEE (reference sequence). The CDR3 is made up of 15 amino acids. CDR3 amino acids: CASSLGQGPYNEQFF. DNA for the CDR3: TGTGCCAGCAGCTTGGGACAGGGTCCCTACAATGAGCAGTTCTTC.

The genes are TRBV6-1 and TRBJ2-3; D remains unclear. CDR3 size: 12 residues. With 3 bases removed from V and 6 bases from J, the gap between germline ends came to 7 bases. Germline-derived CDR1 and CDR2 are MNHNS and SASEGT. CDR3 residues: CASSDPLDTQYF. The CDR3, as DNA: TGTGCCAGCAGTGATCCCCTCGATACGCAGTATTTT.

The chain links TRBV4-1 to TRBJ2-7, with TRBD2 matching 10 bases. The V gene end was trimmed by 2 bases and the J gene end by 6 bases; junction bases not matched to a gene: 7. The CDR3 length is 15 residues. Germline assignment: CDR1 MGHRA and CDR2 YSYEKL. In DNA form, the CDR3 reads TGCGCCAGCAGCCAACTAGCGGGAGTCCGGCTCGAGCAGTACTTC. Translation gives CASSQLAGVRLEQYF.

The rearrangement joins TRBV2 to TRBJ2-1; no clear D gene. The V end was cut by 8 bases, the J end by 6 bases, with 11 bases between. Germline CDR1 SNHLY, CDR2 FYNNEI. CDR3 length: 12 residues. The CDR3: CASLVRANEQFF. The CDR3 DNA reads as TGTGCCAGCTTGGTCCGAGCCAATGAGCAGTTCTTC.

This chain links TRBV11-2 with TRBJ2-7; 12 positions match TRBD1. Losses at the gene ends were 5 bases for V and 5 bases for J; bases not matched to a gene: 1. In germline, CDR1 is SGHAT, CDR2 FQNNGV. This CDR3 has 13 amino acids. In DNA form, the CDR3 reads TGTGCCAGCAGCGGGGACAGGGGGCACGAGCAGTACTTC. As protein: CASSGDRGHEQYF. The full variable domain, in which reference TRBV11-2 and TRBJ2-7 provide the parts outside the CDR3, is EAGVAQSPRYKIIEKRQSVAFWCNPISGHATLYWYQQILGQGPKLLIQFQNNGVVDDSQLPKDRFSAERLKGVDSTLKIQPAKLEDSAVYLCASSGDRGHEQYFGPGTRLTVT.

The chain joins TRBV2 to TRBJ1-1; D is ambiguous. CDR3 length equals 14 residues. V lost 6 bases and J lost 1, with 12 bases in between. Germline assignment: CDR1 SNHLY and CDR2 FYNNEI. The CDR3 coding sequence is TGTGCCAGCAGCCCAGCCGCCCGGAACACTGAAGCTTTCTTT. Amino acids: CASSPAARNTEAFF.

This sequence joins TRBV6-5 and TRBJ2-2; 12 bases agree with TRBD2. This CDR3 region has 14 residues. J lost 4 bases, V lost 6 bases, and 0 bases had no gene match. The germline CDR1 and CDR2 sequences are MNHEY and SVGAGI. CDR3 in amino acids: CASRLAGGTGELFF. The CDR3 DNA reads TGTGCCAGCAGACTAGCGGGAGGCACCGGGGAGCTGTTTTTT.

This sequence joins TRBV27 and TRBJ2-1; 13 nucleotides align to TRBD2. The germline V gene has CDR1 MNHEY and CDR2 SMNVEV (reference sequence). V shed 2 bases and J 5 bases; nucleotides not matched to a gene: 0. The CDR3 totals 15 residues. CDR3 DNA: TGTGCCAGCAGTTTAGGGACTAGCGGGAACAATGAGCAGTTCTTC. It encodes CASSLGTSGNNEQFF.